This TCR beta chain was obtained from a study of cytomegalovirus exposure and HLA in healthy donors (dated by TCRdb to 2015 to 2018). With regard to the full study: According to a later analysis, the 120 or so validation repertoires were produced on the same platform as the approximately 600 repertoires of the first cohort. The study was designed to test whether signatures of past pathogen exposure could be identified by cataloging public T cell receptors. Besides the first cohort of around 670 subjects, a separate validation cohort made up of roughly 120 different subjects was used. High-throughput TCR immunosequencing, statistical association of individual TCRs with disease status, and machine learning were combined to predict cytomegalovirus infection status. Here is what the overall study found, with its caveats: It was suggested by the authors that the approach could potentially be generalized to other disease states and immunological phenotypes. While some public TCRs were present in many individuals, most TCR sequences turned up only very rarely across donors. In vitro tests confirmed that a few of the cytomegalovirus-associated TCR beta chains recognize cytomegalovirus antigens. Of the cluster scores, 85% to 95% were above 0 in a later analysis, which found that TCRs clustered in the first cohort also tended to co-occur in the 110 or so validation repertoires. The classifier was reported to diagnose cytomegalovirus status with high specificity and sensitivity in both the original and validation cohorts. In the study, around 160 TCR beta chains were listed as associated with cytomegalovirus. A later analysis had no HLA typing for the validation cohort, so co-occurrence there was scored across all 110 or so repertoires.

The CDR3 spans 15 residues, from the cysteine through the phenylalanine. The CDR3 DNA has 45 bases and is translated from base 1. Taken from the germline V gene, the CDR1 and CDR2 loops are MNHNS and SASEGT. The junction shows trimming of 7 bases on V and 5 bases on J, and the gene matches do not reach 11 bases of it. The donors were included in the validation cohort of 120 subjects, a group kept apart from the roughly 730-subject first cohort. In regard to this clone: It lacks a known antigen. Base qualities are not provided; no much larger clone lies one nucleotide away.

Libraries were prepared through the immunoSEQ multiplex PCR assay. From the authors' description of their analysis: To diagnose cytomegalovirus status from the catalog of TCR beta chain sequences, a statistical classification framework was built. TCRdb holds this immuneACCESS table with in-frame rearrangements only. Some clones are missing; in checked studies, unresolved V genes explain under half, and the rest has no known cause. Clonal size and the V and J genes are those of that table, whereas D and trimming came from the DNA. The sample table contains more than 100,000 clones; only one count was recorded for more than 70% of them. Approximately 1.5% of the sample lies in the top ten.

The chain uses TRBV6-1 and TRBJ2-7; the central 10 bases match TRBD2. The origin of this receptor is a man aged 30-40 years in good health and CMV-seronegative. Specimen: PBMCs. The DNA sequence is as follows: TGTGCCAGCAACCCTACTAGCGGGAAAAACCACGAGCAGTACTTC. Protein translation: CASNPTSGKNHEQYF.